What follows describes a single T cell receptor (beta chain). Deletions cut 4 bases from V and 4 bases from J, with 14 bases between. CDR3 length equals 15 residues. Germline V gene lookup returns CDR1 MGHDK and CDR2 SYGVNS. Here immunoSEQ multiplex PCR was the method, and the copy in TCRdb shows in-frame clones only, minus some. Of 25,000 to 30,000 clones in the sample, over 85% were seen once. This record belongs to a study of T cells in localized non-small cell lung cancer. The receptor was derived from a woman between 18 and 50 years old with stage I lung adenocarcinoma. This chain links TRBV25-1 with TRBJ2-1, with D uncertain. The input for sequencing was peripheral blood, taken before any cancer treatment. CDR3 sequence (DNA): TGTGCCAGCAGTGGAAAGGCGACCACTTACAATGAGCAGTTCTTC. Translated: CASSGKATTYNEQFF.